Here is one T cell receptor beta chain with its context. Reverse transcription of roughly 0.5 to 1 ug RNA was carried out with random hexamers. MiXCR, run by TCRdb on the immunoSEQ multiplex PCR reads, gives a single entry per CDR3 protein. The data contain about 180,000 distinct CDR3 sequences, around 95% of them singletons. The germline V gene encodes CDR1 LGHDT and CDR2 YNNKEL (reference sequence). This CDR3 has 12 residues. V was cut by 3 bases and J by 9 bases, with 6 bases left in between. The data derive from a study of CD8 T cells in Susac syndrome. CD8+ and CD4+ T cells from blood underwent TCR beta sequencing, which was carried out in a high-throughput format.

The specimen sequenced was CD4+ T cells from PBMCs. The TCR comes from a human donor with multiple sclerosis. V and J are TRBV3-1 and TRBJ1-6; unclear D gene. CDR3 DNA sequence: TGTGCCAGCAGCCATCGGGGTTCACCCCTCCACTTT. The encoded protein is CASSHRGSPLHF.